This T cell receptor (beta chain) was documented in a study of blood T cell repertoires in COVID-19. Study details: Samples representing acute and convalescent COVID-19 were sourced from the United States, Italy and Spain. Sources were T cells, B-cell-depleted T cells, or PBMCs; the material itself was cDNA or gDNA.

Germline V CDR1 and CDR2: MDHEN, SYDVKM. V lost 1 base, J lost 0 bases, and 10 bases lay in between. The length of the CDR3 is 16 residues. Sequencing used immunoSEQ multiplex PCR; TCRdb keeps in-frame clones, though not all of them. The table records fewer than 400,000 clones, around nine tenths of them present only once. This study enrolled people aged 18 to 89 from roughly 24 US geographic areas. Self-reported history from a screening survey and questionnaire set each donor's cohort. This clone showed up just once. The specimen was PBMCs or T cells enriched from blood (not recorded which). The V gene is TRBV28, the J gene TRBJ1-3; D unresolved. The TCR sequence derives from a woman under 40 who had recovered from COVID-19. CDR3 protein: CASSLYEGNSGNTIYF. For the CDR3, the DNA is TGTGCCAGCAGTTTATATGAGGGCAACTCTGGAAACACCATATATTTT.